The rows below give T cell receptor beta chains drawn from one sample of a study of OX40 agonist ivuxolimab in advanced cancers. Assay used: immunoSEQ multiplex PCR; TCRdb lists only in-frame clones, some missing. Of approximately 76,000 clones detected, under 95% appear once; the ten largest clones hold about 10%. The source was CD4+ or CD8+ T cells sorted from blood, collected in a trial of the OX40 agonist ivuxolimab. The source is an adult with an advanced solid tumor such as melanoma, head and neck, liver or kidney cancer. Each CDR3 is given with its conserved first and last residue. Clone size is shown for a subset of rows, as once, few, many or a class of expanded clone.

length,J,V,size,CDR3
11,TRBJ2-7,TRBV7-9,.,CASSLAREQYF
13,TRBJ2-7,TRBV27,.,CASSLGSINEQYF
15,TRBJ2-2,TRBV4-1,.,CASSLEQAGTGELFF
15,TRBJ2-7,TRBV5-1,.,CASSYGGGLSEEQYF
15,TRBJ2-4,TRBV12-5,.,CASGSDQLAKNIQYF
11,TRBJ1-3,TRBV29-1,.,CSAEVGNTIYF
15,TRBJ2-5,TRBV27,.,CASSPQGWAGETQYF
16,TRBJ1-4,TRBV19,once,CASSKRGTATNEKLFF
16,TRBJ2-3,TRBV10-3,.,CAISGGAGGRADTQYF
15,TRBJ2-7,TRBV9,.,CASSVSSQPSYEQYF
14,TRBJ1-3,TRBV2,.,CASTLDSSGNTIYF
18,TRBJ2-7,TRBV5-1,.,CASSSWGPSGEISYEQYF
18,TRBJ2-1,TRBV2,.,CASSEHGIGQGANNEQFF
16,TRBJ2-7,TRBV5-5,.,CASSLGAETAPYEQYF
13,TRBJ2-3,TRBV11-3,.,CASSSTGADTQYF
14,TRBJ1-6,TRBV5-5,.,CASRVSSYNSPLHF
16,TRBJ1-5,TRBV5-5,.,CASSLGRGTGTQPQHF
12,TRBJ2-1,TRBV7-9,.,CASSLGGGEQFF
13,TRBJ2-5,TRBV30,.,CAWTMGGTGTQYF
16,TRBJ2-1,TRBV27,.,CASRSPGGRSYNEQFF
15,TRBJ2-3,TRBV5-6,.,CASSLGGEGTDTQYF
12,.,TRBV5-6,.,CASSLGGHEQYF
14,TRBJ2-3,TRBV2,.,CASQRLVGVDTQYF
14,TRBJ2-7,TRBV7-3,.,CASSPGTGPYEQYF
15,TRBJ2-7,TRBV6-6,.,CASSYGGADSYEQYF
13,TRBJ1-1,TRBV29-1,.,CSVEEGAYTEAFF
16,TRBJ2-7,TRBV7-9,.,CASSFWGSSFSYEQYF
12,TRBJ1-1,TRBV9,.,CASRQGATEAFF
17,TRBJ2-1,TRBV7-8,.,CASSLRVLPSSYNEQFF
14,TRBJ1-2,TRBV7-9,once,CASSLSDGDYGYTF
16,TRBJ2-3,TRBV6-5,.,CASSYPGRTRTDTQYF
16,TRBJ2-7,TRBV7-9,.,CASSNGLAGRLYEQYF
14,TRBJ2-1,TRBV30,.,CAWSVGVGYNEQFF
18,TRBJ2-3,TRBV4-3,.,CASSQELGRDGGTDTQYF
15,TRBJ2-2,TRBV2,.,CASSEEGAHTGELFF
13,TRBJ1-5,TRBV12-2,.,CASRLDYNQPQHF
16,TRBJ2-7,TRBV4-3,.,CASSQIEGQGTYEQYF
13,TRBJ2-5,TRBV5-4,.,CASSVPGRETQYF
15,TRBJ1-3,TRBV7-7,.,CASRAGQSSGNTIYF
12,TRBJ2-3,TRBV27,.,CASSSSGTLEYF
13,TRBJ2-5,TRBV19,.,CASSIGAGETQYF
14,TRBJ2-5,TRBV5-1,.,CASSLATDQETQYF
10,TRBJ1-2,TRBV2,.,CASSLYGYTF
15,TRBJ2-7,TRBV4-1,.,CASSQDAGPLYEQYF
15,TRBJ2-5,TRBV6-5,once,CASRPRTVLRETQYF
14,TRBJ2-7,TRBV10-2,.,CASREGQGLWEQYF
13,TRBJ2-7,TRBV27,.,CASSWGETYEQYF
15,TRBJ2-1,TRBV4-3,.,CASSQDGDHYNEQFF
15,TRBJ2-2,TRBV7-3,.,CASSLPSGVTGELFF
15,TRBJ1-1,TRBV18,.,CASSSGPAIYTEAFF
16,TRBJ2-3,TRBV4-1,.,CASSQGSGGVTDTQYF
15,TRBJ2-3,TRBV19,.,CASSIMETAADTQYF
14,TRBJ2-3,TRBV10-3,.,CAISPPVNTDTQYF
12,TRBJ2-1,TRBV7-2,.,CATRTPAYEQFF
14,TRBJ2-1,TRBV28,.,CASSTTMVGNEQFF
15,TRBJ2-5,TRBV6-4,.,CASRTSGGAQETQYF